The rows below give T cell receptor beta chains drawn from one sample of a study of cytomegalovirus exposure and HLA in healthy donors. Clones were sequenced by immunoSEQ multiplex PCR, and TCRdb holds only the in-frame ones, with some missing. The table lists roughly 180,000 clones, about 85% of them singletons, with around 1.4% in the top ten. The sequenced material came from PBMCs. The origin of the receptors is a girl aged 5-17 years in good health and CMV-seropositive. Both conserved end residues are part of each CDR3. The D gene is left open where the match is weak. Not all rows give a size; the values are once, few, many and, for expanded clones, a class.

v_call,clone_size,d_call,j_call,cdr3_aa,cdr3_nt
TRBV6-5,once,.,TRBJ1-4,CASRLPEDEKLFF,TGTGCCAGCAGACTACCGGAGGATGAAAAACTGTTTTTT
TRBV7-8,.,TRBD2,TRBJ2-1,CASSRYSTSGSVEQFF,TGTGCCAGCAGCCGATACTCGACTAGCGGGAGTGTTGAGCAGTTCTTC
TRBV15,.,TRBD2,TRBJ2-1,CATSRDRGSGRRDEQFF,TGTGCCACCAGCAGAGATAGGGGTAGCGGGAGAAGAGATGAGCAGTTCTTC
TRBV5-1,few,.,TRBJ2-5,CASSGGSPQETQYF,TGCGCCAGCAGCGGGGGCAGTCCTCAAGAGACCCAGTACTTC
TRBV6-5,.,TRBD1,TRBJ1-6,CASSYLQGNSPLHF,TGTGCCAGCAGTTATCTACAGGGGAATTCACCCCTCCACTTT
TRBV5-1,.,.,TRBJ2-7,CASSLGAGTGSYEQYF,TGCGCCAGCAGCTTGGGGGCGGGGACGGGTTCCTACGAGCAGTACTTC
TRBV6-5,once,TRBD1,TRBJ1-2,CASSYSTGGGYTF,TGTGCCAGCAGTTACTCGACAGGGGGCGGCTACACCTTC
TRBV7-9,few,TRBD1,TRBJ2-5,CASSLVGLQGIQTQYF,TGTGCCAGCAGCTTAGTAGGCTTACAGGGGATACAGACCCAGTACTTC
TRBV28,.,.,TRBJ2-1,CASLTRDEQFF,TGTGCCAGCCTTACTAGAGATGAGCAGTTCTTC
TRBV5-1,.,TRBD1,TRBJ1-2,CASSLGQGADGYTF,TGCGCCAGCAGCCTGGGACAGGGGGCCGATGGCTACACCTTC
TRBV6-6,.,.,TRBJ2-7,CASCPSRDRVEQYF,TGTGCCAGCTGCCCTTCTCGGGATAGGGTCGAGCAGTACTTC
TRBV6-4,.,.,TRBJ1-2,CANRPPPRILDGYTF,TGTGCCAACCGTCCTCCTCCGCGGATCCTTGATGGCTACACCTTC
TRBV10-2,.,.,TRBJ1-2,CASSERQGGYTF,TGCGCCAGCAGTGAGAGACAAGGTGGCTACACCTTC
TRBV6-5,once,.,TRBJ2-1,CASSLVSYNEQFF,TGTGCCAGCAGTCTTGTCTCCTACAATGAGCAGTTCTTC
TRBV11-2,.,.,TRBJ2-1,CASSYQGQQFF,TGTGCCAGCAGCTACCAGGGCCAGCAGTTCTTC
TRBV5-1,once,.,TRBJ2-5,CASFRGSEETQYF,TGCGCCAGCTTCCGAGGGTCTGAAGAGACCCAGTACTTC
TRBV5-4,.,TRBD2,TRBJ2-3,CASSPLGLAGGLSTDTQYF,TGTGCCAGCAGCCCATTGGGACTAGCGGGAGGCCTAAGCACAGATACGCAGTATTTT
TRBV7-9,.,TRBD1,TRBJ1-1,CASSLSTLSIDRGPEAFF,TGTGCCAGCAGCCTTTCCACCCTCTCCATAGATAGGGGGCCTGAAGCTTTCTTT
TRBV5-4,.,.,TRBJ2-1,CASSLGAHNEQFF,TGTGCCAGCAGCTTGGGTGCGCACAATGAGCAGTTCTTC
TRBV6-5,.,.,TRBJ2-3,CASRYRERGTQYF,TGTGCCAGCAGATACAGGGAACGGGGTACGCAGTATTTT
TRBV6-5,once,.,TRBJ2-3,CASNWGDSTDTQYF,TGTGCCAGCAATTGGGGGGATAGCACAGATACGCAGTATTTT
TRBV7-9,few,.,TRBJ2-5,CASRFEGTQETQYF,TGTGCCAGCCGCTTCGAGGGGACTCAAGAGACCCAGTACTTC
TRBV7-3,.,TRBD2,TRBJ2-3,CASSLPWSPSSGDTDTQYF,TGTGCCAGCAGCTTACCCTGGAGTCCGTCTAGCGGTGACACAGATACGCAGTATTTT
TRBV18,once,.,TRBJ1-1,CASSPIGLWTEAFF,TGTGCCAGCTCACCAATCGGGTTGTGGACTGAAGCTTTCTTT
TRBV27,.,.,TRBJ1-5,CASSLRGDSNQPQHF,TGTGCCAGCAGCCTCAGGGGCGATAGCAATCAGCCCCAGCATTTT
TRBV7-6,.,TRBD1,TRBJ1-2,CASSPGTAFNYGYTF,TGTGCCAGCAGCCCCGGGACAGCATTTAACTATGGCTACACCTTC
TRBV5-8,few,.,TRBJ2-6,CASSLVIDSSGANVLTF,TGTGCCAGCAGCTTGGTGATCGACAGCTCTGGGGCCAACGTCCTGACTTTC
TRBV29-1,.,.,TRBJ2-7,CSVESGWPYEQYF,TGCAGCGTTGAGTCGGGGTGGCCCTACGAGCAGTACTTC
TRBV11-2,.,.,TRBJ2-3,CASSSEDQTDLYF,TGTGCCAGCAGCTCCGAAGACCAAACAGATCTGTATTTT
TRBV6-6,.,TRBD1,TRBJ2-7,CASRLGQGTYEQYF,TGTGCCAGCAGGCTTGGACAGGGTACCTACGAGCAGTACTTC
TRBV30,.,.,TRBJ2-2,CASDLNTGELFF,TGTGCCTCCGACCTAAACACCGGGGAGCTGTTTTTT
TRBV21-1,.,.,TRBJ2-7,CASSQGRCRGRTPFYEQYF,TGTGCCAGCAGTCAAGGACGCTGCCGCGGGAGGACTCCTTTCTACGAGCAGTACTTC
TRBV6-4,.,.,TRBJ1-1,CASRKGGDTEAFF,TGTGCCAGCAGGAAAGGGGGGGACACTGAAGCTTTCTTT
TRBV5-1,.,.,TRBJ1-1,CASSPPGVTEAFF,TGCGCCAGCAGCCCCCCGGGGGTCACTGAAGCTTTCTTT
TRBV18,.,TRBD2,TRBJ2-3,CASSPGLAANTDTQYF,TGTGCCAGCTCACCGGGACTAGCAGCCAACACAGATACGCAGTATTTT
TRBV7-8,once,TRBD2,TRBJ2-1,CASSWRLAGAYNEQFF,TGTGCCAGCAGCTGGCGACTAGCGGGAGCCTACAATGAGCAGTTCTTC